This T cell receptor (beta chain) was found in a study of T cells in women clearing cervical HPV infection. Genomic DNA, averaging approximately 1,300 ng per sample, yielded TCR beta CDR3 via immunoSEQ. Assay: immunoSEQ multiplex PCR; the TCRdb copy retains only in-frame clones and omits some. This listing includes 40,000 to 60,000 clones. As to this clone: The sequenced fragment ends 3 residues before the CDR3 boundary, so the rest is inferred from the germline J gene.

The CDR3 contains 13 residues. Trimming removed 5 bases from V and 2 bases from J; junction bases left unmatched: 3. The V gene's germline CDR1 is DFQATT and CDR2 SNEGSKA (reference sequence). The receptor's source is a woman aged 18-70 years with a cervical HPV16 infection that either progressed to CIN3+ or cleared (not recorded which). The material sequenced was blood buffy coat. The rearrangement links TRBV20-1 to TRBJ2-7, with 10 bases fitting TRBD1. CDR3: CSAAGQGAYEQYF. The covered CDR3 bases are TGCAGTGCTGCAGGACAGGGGGCCTACGAG.